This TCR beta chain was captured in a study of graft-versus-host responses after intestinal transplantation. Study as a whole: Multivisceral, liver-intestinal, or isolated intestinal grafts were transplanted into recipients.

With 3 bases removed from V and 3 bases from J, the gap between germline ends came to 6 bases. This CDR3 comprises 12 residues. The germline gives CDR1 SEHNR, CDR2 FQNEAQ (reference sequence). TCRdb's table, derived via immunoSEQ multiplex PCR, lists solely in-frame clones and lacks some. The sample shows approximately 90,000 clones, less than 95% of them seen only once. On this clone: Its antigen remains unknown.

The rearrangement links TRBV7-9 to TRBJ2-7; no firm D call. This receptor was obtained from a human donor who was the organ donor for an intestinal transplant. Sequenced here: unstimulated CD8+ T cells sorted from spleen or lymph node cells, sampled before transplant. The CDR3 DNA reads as TGTGCCAGCAGCTTGGCGCACTACGAGCAGTACTTC. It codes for CASSLAHYEQYF.